This TCR beta chain was sequenced during a study of Ad26.COV2.S vaccination and SARS-CoV-2 variants. Study-level information: Donor got 5x10^10 or 1x10^11 viral particles of Ad26.COV2.S. Study-wide results and caveats: Participants given vaccine showed non-spike TCR breadth similar to that of placebo recipients.

Treatment of the sample: some 19 received Ad26.COV2.S at low or high dose, single or two shots; several received placebo; per-sample allocation not given. Day 63 after the first injection of vaccine or placebo was the sampling time. Libraries were prepared by immunoSEQ multiplex PCR; TCRdb keeps only in-frame clonotypes and omits some of them. The top ten clones hold 2% to 2.5% of a sample with some 340,000 clones, around four fifths of them seen once. The V end was cut by 4 bases, the J end by 4 bases, with 11 bases between. Germline-derived CDR1 and CDR2 are LGHNA and YNFKEQ. The CDR3 has 14 amino acids. Comments on this clone: Its antigen is unknown.

This rearrangement joins TRBV4-2 to TRBJ2-1, with D possibly being TRBD2 (5 bases). This TCR derives from a person aged 18-60 years who received the Ad26.COV2.S COVID-19 vaccine or a placebo. The source was peripheral blood, collected in a trial of Ad26.COV2.S vaccine versus placebo. The CDR3 reads CASSRGGVYNEQFF. CDR3 bases: TGTGCCAGCAGCCGCGGAGGAGTATACAATGAGCAGTTCTTC.